These T cell receptor beta chains were read from a single sample in a study of T cell responses to AZD1222 COVID-19 vaccine. Assay used: immunoSEQ multiplex PCR; TCRdb lists only in-frame clones, some missing. The profile shows more than 75,000 clones, around nine tenths of them singletons. This material consisted of peripheral blood, taken 28 days after the second AZD1222 dose. These receptor sequences come from an adult who received the AZD1222 COVID-19 vaccine. CDR3s include the opening cysteine and the closing phenylalanine or tryptophan. D genes are given only for firm matches. Size values are once, few and many counts, or a class for expanded clones, and some rows have none.

j_call: TRBJ2-2; d_call: TRBD2; clone_size: medium-sized; v_call: TRBV7-9; cdr3_aa: CASSLFGTSNTGELFF; cdr3_nt: TGTGCCAGCAGCTTATTTGGGACTAGCAACACCGGGGAGCTGTTTTTT
j_call: TRBJ2-1; d_call: TRBD1; clone_size: .; v_call: TRBV7-9; cdr3_aa: CASSLIWARDRGLNEQFF; cdr3_nt: TGTGCCAGCAGCTTAATCTGGGCTCGGGACAGGGGGTTAAATGAGCAGTTCTTC
j_call: TRBJ1-2; d_call: .; clone_size: .; v_call: TRBV30; cdr3_aa: CAWSVPTVGNYGYTF; cdr3_nt: TGTGCCTGGAGTGTACCTACGGTCGGTAACTATGGCTACACCTTC
j_call: TRBJ2-3; d_call: TRBD2; clone_size: .; v_call: TRBV5-1; cdr3_aa: CASSITSGRATDTQYF; cdr3_nt: TGCGCCAGCAGCATCACTAGCGGGAGGGCGACAGATACGCAGTATTTT
j_call: TRBJ2-5; d_call: .; clone_size: .; v_call: TRBV3-1/TRBV3-2; cdr3_aa: CASAQGAQETQYF; cdr3_nt: TGTGCCAGCGCCCAGGGAGCTCAAGAGACCCAGTACTTC
j_call: TRBJ2-7; d_call: TRBD2; clone_size: .; v_call: TRBV5-1; cdr3_aa: CASSFTALDSTSGRHSYEQYF; cdr3_nt: TGCGCCAGCAGCTTCACCGCCCTGGACAGTACTAGCGGGAGGCACTCCTACGAGCAGTACTTC
j_call: TRBJ1-2; d_call: TRBD1; clone_size: .; v_call: TRBV2; cdr3_aa: CASSPRDRGRLYGYTF; cdr3_nt: TGTGCCAGCAGTCCCCGGGACAGGGGGCGTCTGTATGGCTACACCTTC
j_call: TRBJ1-5; d_call: .; clone_size: .; v_call: TRBV15; cdr3_aa: CATSTSRGWYQPQHF; cdr3_nt: TGTGCCACCAGCACTAGTCGGGGTTGGTATCAGCCCCAGCATTTT
j_call: TRBJ2-7; d_call: .; clone_size: .; v_call: TRBV7-2; cdr3_aa: CASGASSYEQYF; cdr3_nt: TGTGCCAGCGGCGCTAGCTCCTACGAGCAGTACTTC
j_call: TRBJ2-1; d_call: .; clone_size: once; v_call: TRBV7-3; cdr3_aa: CASSLGPPGLLTGGEYNEQFF; cdr3_nt: TGTGCCAGCAGCTTAGGCCCACCGGGACTTCTAACAGGGGGGGAATACAATGAGCAGTTCTTC
j_call: TRBJ2-5; d_call: .; clone_size: .; v_call: TRBV7-6; cdr3_aa: CASSPAKTQYF; cdr3_nt: TGTGCCAGCAGCCCGGCGAAGACCCAGTACTTC
j_call: TRBJ2-3; d_call: TRBD2; clone_size: .; v_call: TRBV3-1/TRBV3-2; cdr3_aa: CASSQQAGGPGSSTDTQYF; cdr3_nt: TGTGCCAGCAGCCAACAAGCGGGAGGGCCGGGATCTAGCACAGATACGCAGTATTTT
j_call: TRBJ1-1; d_call: .; clone_size: .; v_call: TRBV19; cdr3_aa: CASRPVGTNTEAFF; cdr3_nt: TGTGCCAGTAGGCCTGTTGGGACGAACACTGAAGCTTTCTTT
j_call: TRBJ1-1; d_call: TRBD1; clone_size: .; v_call: TRBV6-2/TRBV6-3; cdr3_aa: CASSYVDRGSAFF; cdr3_nt: TGTGCCAGCAGTTACGTGGACAGGGGCTCAGCTTTCTTT
j_call: TRBJ1-4; d_call: TRBD1; clone_size: .; v_call: TRBV4-1; cdr3_aa: CASSSHGTGDEKLFF; cdr3_nt: TGCGCCAGCAGCTCCCACGGGACAGGGGATGAAAAACTGTTTTTT
j_call: TRBJ2-1; d_call: TRBD2; clone_size: .; v_call: TRBV7-3; cdr3_aa: CASSLSLAGGNNEQFF; cdr3_nt: TGTGCCAGCAGCTTAAGTCTAGCGGGAGGAAACAATGAGCAGTTCTTC
j_call: TRBJ2-5; d_call: .; clone_size: .; v_call: TRBV11-2; cdr3_aa: CASSLGRRGETQYF; cdr3_nt: TGTGCCAGCAGCTTGGGGAGGAGAGGGGAGACCCAGTACTTC
j_call: TRBJ1-6; d_call: .; clone_size: .; v_call: TRBV15; cdr3_aa: CATSRDYEGSPLHF; cdr3_nt: TGTGCCACCAGCAGAGATTATGAGGGATCACCCCTCCACTTT
j_call: TRBJ2-1; d_call: .; clone_size: .; v_call: TRBV30; cdr3_aa: CAWSVTGNEQFF; cdr3_nt: TGTGCCTGGAGTGTAACCGGCAATGAGCAGTTCTTC
j_call: TRBJ2-1; d_call: .; clone_size: .; v_call: TRBV4-1; cdr3_aa: CASSTKIGNEQFF; cdr3_nt: TGCGCCAGCAGCACCAAGATAGGGAATGAGCAGTTCTTC
j_call: TRBJ2-7; d_call: TRBD2; clone_size: once; v_call: TRBV9; cdr3_aa: CASSVSSGDYEQYF; cdr3_nt: TGTGCCAGCAGCGTTTCTAGCGGGGACTACGAGCAGTACTTC
j_call: TRBJ2-7; d_call: TRBD2; clone_size: .; v_call: TRBV3-1/TRBV3-2; cdr3_aa: CATQWGLAGAYEQYF; cdr3_nt: TGTGCCACACAATGGGGGCTAGCGGGAGCCTACGAGCAGTACTTC
j_call: TRBJ2-6; d_call: .; clone_size: .; v_call: TRBV5-1; cdr3_aa: CASSLMSRSGANVLTF; cdr3_nt: TGCGCCAGCAGCTTGATGTCTCGCTCTGGGGCCAACGTCCTGACTTTC
j_call: TRBJ2-3; d_call: TRBD2; clone_size: few; v_call: TRBV5-1; cdr3_aa: CASSLGREGSMTTDTQYF; cdr3_nt: TGCGCCAGCAGCTTGGGGCGGGAGGGCTCTATGACCACAGATACGCAGTATTTT
j_call: TRBJ2-1; d_call: .; clone_size: .; v_call: TRBV4-3; cdr3_aa: CASSQEGSGRGGGESYNEQFF; cdr3_nt: TGCGCCAGCAGCCAAGAGGGAAGTGGGAGGGGAGGGGGCGAATCCTACAATGAGCAGTTCTTC
j_call: TRBJ1-1; d_call: .; clone_size: .; v_call: TRBV29-1; cdr3_aa: CSVEGGTLDTEAFF; cdr3_nt: TGCAGCGTTGAAGGCGGGACACTCGACACTGAAGCTTTCTTT
j_call: TRBJ1-1; d_call: .; clone_size: .; v_call: TRBV6-6; cdr3_aa: CASSYGGWDTEAFF; cdr3_nt: TGTGCCAGCAGCTACGGGGGATGGGACACTGAAGCTTTCTTT
j_call: TRBJ2-7; d_call: TRBD1; clone_size: .; v_call: TRBV18; cdr3_aa: CASSPPTPLGTVAREQYF; cdr3_nt: TGTGCCAGCTCACCACCGACCCCGCTCGGGACAGTGGCCCGCGAGCAGTACTTC
j_call: TRBJ2-7; d_call: .; clone_size: .; v_call: TRBV19; cdr3_aa: CASKDATSPSHEQYF; cdr3_nt: TGTGCCAGCAAGGACGCGACTAGTCCCAGCCACGAGCAGTACTTC
j_call: TRBJ1-1; d_call: TRBD1; clone_size: .; v_call: TRBV30; cdr3_aa: CAWSRQGYTEAFF; cdr3_nt: TGTGCCTGGTCTAGACAGGGGTACACTGAAGCTTTCTTT
j_call: TRBJ2-1; d_call: .; clone_size: .; v_call: TRBV2; cdr3_aa: CASSPPARAAAFF; cdr3_nt: TGTGCCAGCAGTCCCCCGGCGAGGGCCGCGGCGTTCTTC
j_call: TRBJ1-5; d_call: TRBD1; clone_size: .; v_call: TRBV6-1; cdr3_aa: CASSEVGTGYQPQHF; cdr3_nt: TGTGCCAGCAGTGAAGTTGGGACAGGGTATCAGCCCCAGCATTTT
j_call: TRBJ2-7; d_call: .; clone_size: .; v_call: TRBV13; cdr3_aa: CASRIRNSPSYEQYF; cdr3_nt: TGTGCCAGCAGAATCAGGAACAGTCCCTCCTACGAGCAGTACTTC
j_call: TRBJ2-5; d_call: TRBD1; clone_size: .; v_call: TRBV5-1; cdr3_aa: CASSGDRATRETQYF; cdr3_nt: TGCGCCAGCAGCGGGGACAGGGCCACCCGAGAGACCCAGTACTTC
j_call: TRBJ1-4; d_call: TRBD1; clone_size: once; v_call: TRBV15; cdr3_aa: CATSMRQGDNEKLFF; cdr3_nt: TGTGCCACCAGCATGAGACAGGGGGATAATGAAAAACTGTTTTTT
j_call: TRBJ1-1; d_call: TRBD1; clone_size: medium-sized; v_call: TRBV29-1; cdr3_aa: CSVRTGGSVNTEAFF; cdr3_nt: TGCAGCGTTCGGACAGGGGGTTCGGTGAACACTGAAGCTTTCTTT
j_call: TRBJ2-1; d_call: TRBD2; clone_size: .; v_call: TRBV7-8; cdr3_aa: CASRPRRTLAGLQVEQFF; cdr3_nt: TGTGCCAGCAGGCCGAGACGAACGTTAGCGGGATTACAGGTAGAGCAGTTCTTC
j_call: TRBJ2-5; d_call: TRBD2; clone_size: .; v_call: TRBV19; cdr3_aa: CASSMGLAGGKTQYF; cdr3_nt: TGTGCCAGTAGTATGGGACTAGCGGGAGGGAAGACCCAGTACTTC
j_call: TRBJ1-6; d_call: .; clone_size: once; v_call: TRBV2; cdr3_aa: CASSGGENSPLHF; cdr3_nt: TGTGCCAGCAGTGGGGGGGAAAATTCACCCCTCCACTTT
j_call: TRBJ2-1; d_call: TRBD2; clone_size: .; v_call: TRBV10-3; cdr3_aa: CAIGRLAGVYNEQFF; cdr3_nt: TGTGCCATCGGAAGACTAGCGGGGGTCTACAATGAGCAGTTCTTC
j_call: TRBJ1-4; d_call: .; clone_size: .; v_call: TRBV6-5; cdr3_aa: CASKGHLNEKLFF; cdr3_nt: TGTGCCAGCAAGGGACACCTCAATGAAAAACTGTTTTTT
j_call: TRBJ1-3; d_call: TRBD1; clone_size: .; v_call: TRBV2; cdr3_aa: CASAPTGVLGNTIYF; cdr3_nt: TGTGCCAGCGCCCCGACAGGGGTGTTGGGAAACACCATATATTTT
j_call: TRBJ2-2; d_call: .; clone_size: .; v_call: TRBV5-1; cdr3_aa: CASSLDRIPGELFF; cdr3_nt: TGCGCCAGCAGCTTGGATCGGATACCCGGGGAGCTGTTTTTT
j_call: TRBJ2-7; d_call: TRBD2; clone_size: .; v_call: TRBV11-2; cdr3_aa: CASSRSGMTYEQYF; cdr3_nt: TGTGCCAGCAGCCGAAGCGGGATGACCTACGAGCAGTACTTC
j_call: TRBJ2-7; d_call: .; clone_size: .; v_call: TRBV10-1; cdr3_aa: CASSELQGLGEQYF; cdr3_nt: TGCGCCAGCAGTGAGTTACAGGGCTTGGGAGAGCAGTACTTC
j_call: TRBJ2-3; d_call: .; clone_size: .; v_call: TRBV5-6; cdr3_aa: CASSSYGADTQYF; cdr3_nt: TGTGCCAGCAGCTCCTACGGTGCCGATACGCAGTATTTT
j_call: TRBJ1-2; d_call: .; clone_size: .; v_call: TRBV11-2; cdr3_aa: CASSLVGQNYGYTF; cdr3_nt: TGTGCCAGCAGCTTAGTCGGCCAGAACTATGGCTACACCTTC
j_call: TRBJ2-1; d_call: TRBD1; clone_size: .; v_call: TRBV5-1; cdr3_aa: CASSTGQGADEQFF; cdr3_nt: TGCGCCAGCAGCACGGGACAGGGGGCAGATGAGCAGTTCTTC